This entry is about one T cell receptor beta chain. This sample is drawn from a study of cytomegalovirus exposure and HLA in healthy donors. Per the germline V gene, CDR1 is SEHNR and CDR2 is FQNEAQ (reference sequence). V lost 5 bases and J 4 bases, leaving 17 bases between the germline ends. The CDR3 covers 15 residues. The method was immunoSEQ multiplex PCR; TCRdb's version includes in-frame clones alone and lacks a portion of them. The repertoire holds tens of thousands of clones, 85% to 95% seen once, with 0.95% to 1.3% in the top ten. The sequenced sample consisted of PBMCs. This chain connects TRBV7-9 to TRBJ1-2; D possibly corresponds to TRBD1 (5 bases). The source is a man between 18 and 29 years old in good health and CMV-seronegative. CDR3 nucleotides: TGTGCCAGCAGCCACCCGGGCAGGAGGGGCTATGGCTACACCTTC. Translated: CASSHPGRRGYGYTF.